This record concerns one T cell receptor (beta chain) sequence. What it binds is unknown. 13 Jbeta primers and 60 Vbeta primers were used for the PCR. Data came from immunoSEQ multiplex PCR; TCRdb stores just in-frame clones and leaves some out. Altogether around 130,000 clones are present, roughly 80% being singletons, with the ten largest covering roughly 1.2%. The sample belongs to a study of cytomegalovirus exposure and HLA in healthy donors. Germline V gene data show CDR1 as SGHRS and CDR2 as YFSETQ. The CDR3 contains 16 residues. Trimming took 2 bases from V and 4 from J; bases not matched to a gene: 8. Study results and limitations: It was shown in a later analysis that HLA-associated TCR beta chains were more clonally expanded than other, equally common chains. Some highly shared sequence variants likely arose as a pipeline artifact. The dataset shows that most TCR sequences were rare, while some public TCRs occurred in many donors. TCR beta V- and J-gene trimming, according to a later analysis, was linked to a missense DCLRE1C variant.

The chain carries TRBV5-1 and TRBJ2-7, with TRBD2 identical over 11 bases. This TCR derives from a boy aged 5 to 17 in good health and CMV-seronegative. The source material was PBMCs. CDR3 DNA: TGCGCCAGCAGCTTAACTGGGACTAGCGGACGTTACGAGCAGTACTTC. Protein sequence: CASSLTGTSGRYEQYF. Variable domain in full (rest from reference TRBV5-1 and TRBJ2-7): KAGVTQTPRYLIKTRGQQVTLSCSPISGHRSVSWYQQTPGQGLQFLFEYFSETQRNKGNFPGRFSGRQFSNSRSEMNVSTLELGDSALYLCASSLTGTSGRYEQYFGPGTRLTVT.